These 17 T cell receptor beta chains came from one sample sequenced in a study of CD8 T cells in ankylosing spondylitis. TCRdb called the 5' RACE reads again in MiXCR, with one record for every CDR3 protein. The sample comprises 25,000 to 35,000 distinct CDR3 sequences, 5.3% of which are singletons, and approximately 1.8% rests with the top ten. Sequences were obtained from blood, either unsorted or a sorted T cell fraction (not recorded which). These receptors were obtained from a female donor with ankylosing spondylitis or in good health (not recorded which).

In this sample, this clonotype turned up many times. The chain has TRBV9 and TRBJ2-1; unclear D gene. The CDR3 is 15 amino acids. Deletions cut 1 base from V and 6 bases from J, with 14 bases between. Germline V gene data show CDR1 as SGDLS and CDR2 as YYNGEE. CDR3 amino acids: CASSVFTASPNEQFF. The CDR3 coding sequence is TGTGCCAGCAGCGTATTTACAGCTTCTCCCAATGAGCAGTTCTTC.

This clonotype was found a few times. The V call is TRBV9, the J call TRBJ2-7; TRBD2 matches 14 bases. CDR1 and CDR2 (germline): SGDLS, YYNGEE. V lost 4 bases and J lost 3; bases outside the gene matches: 6. The CDR3 loop spans 16 amino acids. The CDR3 DNA reads TGTGCCAGCAGCCCGACCGGGACTAGCGGGGGCTACGAGCAGTACTTC. Translating gives CASSPTGTSGGYEQYF.

This clonotype occurred many times. This rearrangement joins TRBV9 to TRBJ2-7, with 12 bases that match TRBD1. This CDR3 comprises 17 residues. With V trimmed by 0 bases and J by 6 bases, 10 bases remained unmatched. CDR1 and CDR2 from the germline V gene are SGDLS and YYNGEE. CDR3 DNA sequence: TGTGCCAGCAGCGTAGCTACGTGGGACAGGGGGCCCGGCGAGCAGTACTTC. This sequence encodes CASSVATWDRGPGEQYF. Full variable domain (outside the CDR3, taken from reference TRBV9 and TRBJ2-7): DSGVTQTPKHLITATGQRVTLRCSPRSGDLSVYWYQQSLDQGLQFLIQYYNGEERAKGNILERFSAQQFPDLHSELNLSSLELGDSALYFCASSVATWDRGPGEQYFGPGTRLTVT.

There are many counts of this clonotype. V and J are TRBV9 and TRBJ2-3; 8 nucleotides agree with TRBD2. V lost 2 bases, J lost 0 bases, and 8 bases stayed unmatched. This CDR3 region has 17 residues. CDR1 and CDR2 (germline): SGDLS, YYNGEE. The CDR3, as DNA: TGTGCCAGCAGCGTGCGGGGGGCCGTCTTTAGCACAGATACGCAGTATTTT. It translates to CASSVRGAVFSTDTQYF.

This clonotype was detected many times. This chain links TRBV9 with TRBJ1-6; a possible D gene is TRBD1 (6 bases). Germline CDR1 reads SGDLS; CDR2 reads YYNGEE. CDR3 length: 16 amino acids. Trimming removed 4 bases from V and 5 bases from J, with 16 bases in between. CDR3 coding DNA: TGTGCCAGCAGCACCAGAGGCGGGGACAATAATTCACCCCTCCACTTT. It encodes CASSTRGGDNNSPLHF.

This clonotype was observed at least ten times. This rearrangement joins TRBV9 to TRBJ2-3; 12 bases map to TRBD2. There are 15 residues in the CDR3. CDR1 is SGDLS, CDR2 YYNGEE, per germline. With V trimmed by 4 bases and J by 3 bases, 3 bases remained unmatched. CDR3 coding DNA: TGTGCCAGCAGCACTAGCGGGGGGTCGACAGATACGCAGTATTTT. Translating gives CASSTSGGSTDTQYF.

Comment on this clonotype: A much bigger clone sits one base away, suggesting this may be a read error. This chain connects TRBV9 to TRBJ2-1, with D maybe TRBD1 (6 bases). Germline V gene lookup returns CDR1 SGDLS and CDR2 YYNGEE. The CDR3 runs to 15 residues. The CDR3 DNA follows: TGTGCCAGCAGCGTACTGGGGGCCCTAAACAATGACCAGTTCTTC. Protein sequence: CASSVLGALNNDQFF.

This clonotype showed up many times. J is TRBJ2-2 and V is TRBV9, with 11 bases fitting TRBD1. The germline CDR1 and CDR2 sequences are SGDLS and YYNGEE. This CDR3 has 16 amino acids. With 3 bases clipped from V and 1 base from J, the junction kept 2 bases outside the gene matches. CDR3 in amino acids: CASSGGTGGNTGELFF. The CDR3 region has the DNA TGTGCCAGCAGCGGAGGGACAGGGGGGAACACCGGGGAGCTGTTTTTT.

This clonotype was seen ten or more times. This sequence joins TRBV9 and TRBJ2-1, with 11 bases identical to TRBD2. The CDR3 length is 16 residues. Germline loops: CDR1 SGDLS, CDR2 YYNGEE. V was clipped by 3 bases and J by 4 bases; unmatched bases: 6. The CDR3 DNA is TGTGCCAGCAGCGCCCTAGCGGGAGGTAGTTACAATGAGCAGTTCTTC. Its protein is CASSALAGGSYNEQFF.

The table lists this clonotype with a few counts. This rearrangement joins TRBV9 to TRBJ2-1, with no clear D. Germline V lookup: CDR1 SGDLS, CDR2 YYNGEE. The V and J ends lost 0 bases and 9 bases respectively, with 13 bases between them. The CDR3 totals 14 residues. DNA of the CDR3: TGTGCCAGCAGCGTAGCTTACTTGGCGGTTGAGCAGTTCTTC. It encodes CASSVAYLAVEQFF.

The rearrangement uses TRBV9 and TRBJ2-1, with D possibly TRBD1 on 6 matching bases. V dropped 1 base and J dropped 3 bases, with 17 bases sitting between them. This CDR3 is 17 amino acids long. Germline V lookup: CDR1 SGDLS, CDR2 YYNGEE. The DNA for the CDR3 is TGTGCCAGCAGCGTAAGCGAGACCTCCAGGGGCTACAATGAGCAGTTCTTC. It yields the protein CASSVSETSRGYNEQFF.

The table lists this clonotype with many counts. The chain employs TRBV9 and TRBJ1-2; D gene unclear. The CDR3 has 12 residues. Trimming cost V 4 bases and J 4 bases, with 8 bases left between them. Germline CDR1 reads SGDLS; CDR2 reads YYNGEE. This chain's CDR3 is CASSPQLYGYTF. The CDR3 DNA reads TGTGCCAGCAGCCCCCAGCTCTATGGCTACACCTTC.

This clonotype occurred many times. The chain uses TRBV9 and TRBJ1-6; D uncertain. CDR1 and CDR2 (germline): SGDLS, YYNGEE. CDR3 length equals 15 residues. The V end lost 0 bases, the J end lost 9 bases, and 13 bases lay between the germline ends. The CDR3 DNA reads TGTGCCAGCAGCGTAGCCCCGGAAGGCCTTTCACCCCTCCACTTT. Translation gives CASSVAPEGLSPLHF.

The chain is built from TRBV9 and TRBJ2-5, with TRBD1 identical over 10 bases. Unmatched junction bases numbered 7, after V lost 0 bases and J lost 5 bases. Looked up from germline, CDR1 is SGDLS and CDR2 is YYNGEE. The CDR3 runs to 16 residues. The CDR3 reads CASSVAPGTGVETQYF. The CDR3 bases are TGTGCCAGCAGCGTAGCCCCCGGGACAGGGGTGGAGACCCAGTACTTC.

This clonotype has a count of ten or more. The chain employs TRBV9 and TRBJ1-4; D is uncertain. V lost 1 base and J 4 bases, leaving 11 bases between the germline ends. The V gene's germline CDR1 is SGDLS and CDR2 YYNGEE. This CDR3 region has 15 residues. This CDR3 is CASSVSPGSNEKLFF. The CDR3 DNA reads as TGTGCCAGCAGCGTATCCCCGGGGAGTAATGAAAAACTGTTTTTT.

This clonotype was recorded a few times. V gene TRBV9 combines with J gene TRBJ2-1; D is perhaps TRBD2 (5 bases). Germline V gene lookup returns CDR1 SGDLS and CDR2 YYNGEE. The CDR3 is 17 amino acids. Trimming shortened V by 4 bases and J by 6 bases, and 23 bases separated the two germline ends. This CDR3 reads CASSPPRGAGSSNEQFF. CDR3 nucleotide sequence: TGTGCCAGCAGCCCCCCTCGGGGAGCTGGAAGTAGCAATGAGCAGTTCTTC.

In its sample, this clonotype was seen many times. The J gene is TRBJ2-3, the V gene TRBV9, with 14 bases fitting TRBD2. This CDR3 contains 18 residues. V shed 0 bases and J 5 bases; nucleotides not matched to a gene: 8. Per germline, CDR1 SGDLS and CDR2 YYNGEE. The CDR3 loop is CASSVVPTSGGGLDTQYF. CDR3 DNA sequence: TGTGCCAGCAGCGTAGTCCCGACTAGCGGGGGGGGGCTAGATACGCAGTATTTT.